This is a list of T cell receptor beta chains from one sample in a study of cytomegalovirus exposure and HLA in healthy donors. TCRdb's table, derived via immunoSEQ multiplex PCR, lists solely in-frame clones and lacks some. The table has 35,000 to 50,000 clones, roughly half seen once. The specimen was PBMCs. The source is a man aged 55 to 70 in good health and CMV-seronegative. Each CDR3 is given with its conserved first and last residue. A D gene is named only where the DNA matches it firmly. Where a row states a size, it is once, few, many or the class of an expanded clone; other rows omit it.

V	size	J	D	DNA	CDR3
TRBV20-1	NA	TRBJ1-1	NA	TGCAGTGCAGGGGTGAACACTGAAGCTTTCTTT	CSAGVNTEAFF
TRBV19	NA	TRBJ1-2	NA	TGTGCCACAACTTCGACGGGGGAATTTGGTGGCTACACCTTC	CATTSTGEFGGYTF
TRBV6-6	NA	TRBJ1-5	TRBD1	TGTGCCAGCAGGGATGGGACAGATATCAATCAGCCCCAGCATTTT	CASRDGTDINQPQHF
TRBV6-4	few	TRBJ2-3	NA	TGTGCCAGCCCCGGTCCGGGACACCCCCGGCTGCGCGGGAGAGGACATACGCAGTATTTT	CASPGPGHPRLRGRGHTQYF
TRBV19	few	TRBJ1-1	NA	TGTGCCAGTAGTATGGGGGCGGACACTGAAGCTTTCTTT	CASSMGADTEAFF
TRBV28	NA	TRBJ2-7	TRBD2	TGTGCCACCAGGAGGCCGGGACTAGCGGGCTACGAGCAGTACTTC	CATRRPGLAGYEQYF
TRBV28	NA	TRBJ2-2	NA	TGTGCCAGCAGGCAGGGGAACATCGGGGAGCTGTTTTTT	CASRQGNIGELFF
TRBV4-3	NA	TRBJ2-1	TRBD2	TGCGCCAGCAGCCTTTCCACCCGCGGGACTAGCGGGAGAGGATTCTACAATGAGCAGTTCTTC	CASSLSTRGTSGRGFYNEQFF
TRBV19	few	TRBJ2-7	NA	TGTGCCAGTGGCTCCTTCTACGAGCAGTACTTC	CASGSFYEQYF
TRBV30	NA	TRBJ1-2	NA	TGTGCCTGGGAGTCAGGGCAGGGCGGCTACACCTTC	CAWESGQGGYTF
TRBV25-1	few	TRBJ2-3	NA	TGTGCCACCTCCAAAAGGGCTAGCGCTAATACGCAGTATTTT	CATSKRASANTQYF
TRBV4-2	NA	TRBJ2-7	TRBD2	TGTGCCAGCAGCCAGGAACTAGCGGGAGCGCCCTACGAGCAGTACTTC	CASSQELAGAPYEQYF
TRBV14	NA	TRBJ2-7	TRBD2	TGTGCCAGCAGCCAAGACATCGGGACTAGCGGGAATGACGAGCAGTACTTC	CASSQDIGTSGNDEQYF
TRBV7-2	NA	TRBJ2-1	NA	TGTGCCAGCCGCGGCTATAGCTCCTACAATGAGCAGTTCTTC	CASRGYSSYNEQFF
TRBV7-2	few	TRBJ2-1	NA	TGTGCCAGCAGCTTAGCGAGGAGTACCAATGAGCAGTTCTTC	CASSLARSTNEQFF
TRBV6-1	NA	TRBJ1-5	TRBD1	TGTGCCAGCAGGCCCGGACAGGGGCCTAATCAGCCCCAGCATTTT	CASRPGQGPNQPQHF
TRBV2	NA	TRBJ1-1	NA	TGTGCCAGCAGTGAAACGGGTCTGATGAACACTGAAGCTTTCTTT	CASSETGLMNTEAFF
TRBV6-1	once	TRBJ1-1	NA	TGTGCCAGCACCGAATCTACAGGGAGTGACGCTGAAGCTTTCTTT	CASTESTGSDAEAFF
TRBV7-8	NA	TRBJ2-1	TRBD1	TGTGCCAGCAGCCCCCGGACAGGGGAAACCTACAATGAGCAGTTCTTC	CASSPRTGETYNEQFF
TRBV7-2	NA	TRBJ1-2	NA	TGTGCCAGCACCGTCGGAGGGGCGGGGGGCTACACCTTC	CASTVGGAGGYTF
TRBV6-1	NA	TRBJ2-7	NA	TGTGCCAGCAGACAACAGGGAGTAGAATACTACGAGCAGTACTTC	CASRQQGVEYYEQYF
TRBV14	few	TRBJ2-6	TRBD1	TGTGCCAGCAGCCAACAGGGGGGACAGGGGCCCGCGTCCCTGACTTTC	CASSQQGGQGPASLTF
TRBV28	NA	TRBJ1-2	TRBD1	TGTGCCACCCAATACCTACAGGGGGCCACTCCCTATGGCTACACCTTC	CATQYLQGATPYGYTF
TRBV25-1	NA	TRBJ2-1	TRBD2	TGTGCCAGCACCCCCGGGACTAGCGGTTTCAATGAGCAGTTCTTC	CASTPGTSGFNEQFF
TRBV5-8	few	TRBJ2-4	NA	TGTGCCAGCAGGTCGCAGGGGAACATTCAGTACTTC	CASRSQGNIQYF
TRBV5-8	NA	TRBJ2-3	NA	TGTGCCAGCAGCTTGCAGGGTACAGATACGCAGTATTTT	CASSLQGTDTQYF
TRBV4-1	NA	TRBJ2-7	TRBD2	TGCGCCAGCAGCCCCCTTGGGCTAGCGGGTCGCTCCTACGAGCAGTACTTC	CASSPLGLAGRSYEQYF
TRBV9	NA	TRBJ1-5	NA	TGTGCCAGCAGCGCCATGGCGGATAGCAATCAGCCCCAGCATTTT	CASSAMADSNQPQHF
TRBV5-1	NA	TRBJ2-5	TRBD1	TGCGCCAGCAGCTCCGGGACAGGGGGAGAGACCCAGTACTTC	CASSSGTGGETQYF
TRBV7-8	few	TRBJ2-3	NA	TGTGCCAGCAGCTTAGAAGCAGGGACAGATACGCAGTATTTT	CASSLEAGTDTQYF